A single sample gave rise to the 17 T cell receptor beta chains below, sequenced in a study of CD8 T cells in ankylosing spondylitis. Findings and caveats of the study: Roughly eight highly homologous variants formed a TCR beta motif that appeared characteristic of ankylosing spondylitis blood.

TCRdb recomputed calls from the 5' RACE reads with MiXCR, one row per CDR3 protein. The data show more than 400,000 distinct CDR3 sequences, approximately 5.3% seen once. Their antigen targets remain unknown. The material sequenced was blood, either unsorted or a sorted T cell fraction (not recorded which). The receptors originated from a male donor with ankylosing spondylitis.

This clonotype came up many times. This chain joins TRBV10-3 and TRBJ2-1; 10 nucleotides align to TRBD2. V lost 11 bases and J lost 6; bases outside the gene matches: 7. The V gene's germline CDR1 is ENHRY and CDR2 SYGVKD. The length of the CDR3 is 13 residues. The CDR3, as DNA: TGTGCCGTCAAGCGGGAGGGCCTCAATGAGCAGTTCTTC. It specifies CAVKREGLNEQFF.

The chain couples TRBV7-9 to TRBJ1-5; 7 bases are a match to TRBD1. This CDR3 has 16 amino acids. V trimming: 5 bases; J trimming: 3 bases; junction bases outside the gene matches: 10. The germline gives CDR1 SEHNR, CDR2 FQNEAQ (reference sequence). The DNA of the CDR3 is TGTGCCAGCAGCAGGGGACAGTTGGCCCACAATCAGCCCCAGCATTTT. Residues: CASSRGQLAHNQPQHF.

There are many counts of this clonotype. The gene calls are TRBV7-8 and TRBJ1-1, with a weak D call TRBD1 (5 bases). Germline CDR1 and CDR2: SGHVS and FQNEAQ. The CDR3 contains 12 residues. V shed 5 bases and J shed 8 bases, with 12 bases lying between them. CDR3 in amino acids: CASSPGAEEAFF. DNA of the CDR3: TGTGCCAGCAGCCCTGGGGCGGAGGAAGCTTTCTTT.

This clonotype was seen at least ten times. This chain joins TRBV4-2 and TRBJ1-5; 7 bases are shared with TRBD1. The J segment lost 0 bases and the V segment lost 3 bases, leaving 2 bases of the junction unmatched. The germline gives CDR1 LGHNA, CDR2 YNFKEQ. The CDR3 contains 15 residues. DNA of the CDR3: TGTGCCAGCAGCCAGGGACAGTATAGCAATCAGCCCCAGCATTTT. This translates into CASSQGQYSNQPQHF.

This clonotype came up many times. The chain has TRBV29-1 and TRBJ1-6, with 8 bases identical to TRBD1. Unmatched junction bases numbered 9, after V lost 7 bases and J lost 7 bases. CDR1 and CDR2 from the germline V gene are SQVTM and ANQGSEA. CDR3 length: 14 amino acids. CDR3 protein: CSARTGPVNSPLHF. The CDR3 bases are TGCAGCGCCCGGACAGGGCCGGTCAATTCACCCCTCCACTTT. Full variable domain (remainder filled in from reference TRBV29-1 and TRBJ1-6): SAVISQKPSRDICQRGTSLTIQCQVDSQVTMMFWYRQQPGQSLTLIATANQGSEATYESGFVIDKFPISRPNLTFSTLTVSNMSPEDSSIYLCSARTGPVNSPLHFGNGTRLTVT.

The chain recombines TRBV6-2 or TRBV6-3 with TRBJ2-1; 10 positions match TRBD2. Losses at the gene ends were 2 bases for V and 2 bases for J; bases not matched to a gene: 3. The germline V gene has CDR1 MNHEY and CDR2 SVGEGT. The CDR3 consists of 16 residues. The CDR3: CASSYKLAGAYNEQFF. The CDR3 DNA reads TGTGCCAGCAGTTACAAGCTAGCGGGAGCCTACAATGAGCAGTTCTTC.

This clonotype has just a few counts. This sequence joins TRBV28 and TRBJ2-7, with 9 positions matching TRBD2. Germline CDR1 reads MDHEN; CDR2 reads SYDVKM. V gave up 3 bases and J gave up 3 bases; unmatched junction bases: 15. This CDR3 is built from 18 residues. DNA of the CDR3: TGTGCCAGCAGTTTGGACCCCCTGGGCGTGACTAGCGGCTACGAGCAGTACTTC. Residues: CASSLDPLGVTSGYEQYF. The complete variable domain, with remaining parts taken from reference TRBV28 and TRBJ2-7, reads DVKVTQSSRYLVKRTGEKVFLECVQDMDHENMFWYRQDPGLGLRLIYFSYDVKMKEKGDIPEGYSVSREKKERFSLILESASTNQTSMYLCASSLDPLGVTSGYEQYFGPGTRLTVT.

This clonotype has just a few counts. The genes are TRBV28 and TRBJ2-5, with D possibly being TRBD1 (6 bases). This CDR3 has 15 amino acids. The V and J ends lost 2 bases and 0 bases respectively, with 10 bases between them. CDR1 and CDR2 (germline): MDHEN, SYDVKM. CDR3 protein: CASSLPDRYQETQYF. In DNA form, the CDR3 reads TGTGCCAGCAGTTTACCTGACAGGTACCAAGAGACCCAGTACTTC. Together with reference TRBV28 and TRBJ2-5, the CDR3 gives the full variable domain: DVKVTQSSRYLVKRTGEKVFLECVQDMDHENMFWYRQDPGLGLRLIYFSYDVKMKEKGDIPEGYSVSREKKERFSLILESASTNQTSMYLCASSLPDRYQETQYFGPGTRLLVL.

The CDR3 region is CASSQDRLSYNEQFF. DNA of the CDR3: TGCGCCAGCAGCCAAGATCGGCTATCCTACAATGAGCAGTTCTTC. The chain is built from TRBV4-3 and TRBJ2-1, with D hard to call. V shed 0 bases and J shed 1 base, with 7 bases lying between them. CDR1 LGHNA and CDR2 YSLEER come from the germline V gene. The CDR3 is 15 amino acids.

This clonotype showed up just a few times. This sequence joins TRBV6-1 and TRBJ2-3; D possibly matches TRBD1 or TRBD2 (6 bases each). V was clipped by 7 bases and J by 2 bases, with 13 bases between them. The CDR3 has 14 amino acids. From germline, CDR1 is MNHNS and CDR2 SASEGT. DNA for the CDR3: TGTGCCAGCACTCGGGGGCCCCACACAGATACGCAGTATTTT. The encoded protein is CASTRGPHTDTQYF.

This clonotype has a count of ten or more. The J gene is TRBJ2-5, the V gene TRBV9, with 7 nucleotides matching TRBD1. The CDR3 is 16 amino acids. Germline V CDR1 and CDR2: SGDLS, YYNGEE. J lost 5 bases, V lost 2 bases, and 12 bases had no gene match. The chain's CDR3 is CASSVYPSTGLETQYF. CDR3 coding DNA: TGTGCCAGCAGCGTCTACCCATCGACAGGGTTGGAGACCCAGTACTTC.

This clonotype was detected ten times or more. This chain uses TRBV2 with TRBJ1-6, with D possibly matching TRBD1 (5 bases). V lost 2 bases to trimming and J lost 10 bases, with 12 bases between them. The CDR3 consists of 14 residues. Germline-derived CDR1 and CDR2 are SNHLY and FYNNEI. As DNA, the CDR3 is TGTGCCAGCAGTGAACAGGGTGACGGCTCACCCCTCCACTTT. Translation gives CASSEQGDGSPLHF.

This clonotype has ten or more counts. The rearrangement uses TRBV7-9 and TRBJ1-1; 10 bases are shared with TRBD1. V shed 5 bases, J shed 4 bases, and the junction held 7 bases outside the gene matches. Per germline, CDR1 SEHNR and CDR2 FQNEAQ (reference sequence). The CDR3 consists of 15 residues. The CDR3 loop reads CASSKGQGIGTEAFF. DNA for the CDR3: TGTGCCAGCAGCAAGGGACAGGGGATAGGCACTGAAGCTTTCTTT.

There are many counts of this clonotype. The rearrangement uses TRBV28 and TRBJ1-1; no definite D call. V lost 1 base to trimming and J lost 0 bases, with 9 bases between them. The CDR3 extends over 15 amino acids. Germline V gene data show CDR1 as MDHEN and CDR2 as SYDVKM. CDR3 sequence: CASSLSNYMNTEAFF. CDR3 coding DNA: TGTGCCAGCAGTTTATCTAACTACATGAACACTGAAGCTTTCTTT.

This clonotype was seen more than once but under ten times. One base away lies a much larger clone, so this may be a sequencing read error. This chain's CDR3 is CVSSTTGEGVNTEAFF. In DNA form, the CDR3 reads TGTGTCAGCAGTACGACAGGGGAAGGAGTGAACACTGAAGCTTTCTTT. The chain links TRBV28 to TRBJ1-1, with TRBD1 matching over 8 bases. The CDR3 is made up of 16 amino acids. Germline CDR1 and CDR2: MDHEN and SYDVKM.

This clonotype has ten or more counts. V is TRBV10-3 and J is TRBJ1-6; D is uncertain. The CDR3 loop spans 13 amino acids. The germline V gene has CDR1 ENHRY and CDR2 SYGVKD. Between the trimmed V and J ends, which lost 8 bases and 6 bases, there was a span of 11 bases. The CDR3 DNA follows: TGTGCCATCGGGCTAACAGTTAATTCACCCCTCCACTTT. It codes for CAIGLTVNSPLHF.

This clonotype was observed at least ten times. The chain couples TRBV20-1 to TRBJ1-2, with D perhaps matching TRBD1 (5 bases). The germline gives CDR1 DFQATT, CDR2 SNEGSKA (reference sequence). V was pared by 6 bases and J by 5 bases, with 16 bases between. There are 13 residues in the CDR3. CDR3 sequence reads: CSAPDIKGYGYTF. CDR3 nucleotides: TGCAGTGCGCCGGACATCAAGGGATATGGCTACACCTTC.